The source of this T cell receptor beta chain is a study of shared T cell receptors in the human thymus. The protocol was immunoSEQ multiplex PCR, while the TCRdb copy is restricted to in-frame clones and leaves out a portion. The sample has 500,000 to 550,000 clones, 78% seen once; the top ten hold about 0.012%. This clone was observed a single time. The junction had 13 bases not matched to a gene; V was cut back by 6 bases and J by 7 bases. This CDR3 comprises 15 residues. Germline-derived CDR1 and CDR2 are MDHEN and SYDVKM. Another study also made use of these data, one on human thymus T cells. In that study: Donor material was obtained from healthy Finnish infants undergoing corrective surgery for congenital heart defects. Resections removed during corrective heart surgery provided the thymus tissue used. Related studies noted strongly shared thymic repertoires across unrelated people.

This chain links TRBV28 with TRBJ2-3; 7 nucleotides match TRBD2. The material sequenced was thymocytes. The TCR comes from a boy under two years old with a congenital heart defect. This CDR3 is CASSPPGERGYTQYF. The CDR3 nucleotides are TGTGCCAGCAGCCCACCTGGGGAGCGGGGATATACGCAGTATTTT.